A single sample is the source of the 8 T cell receptor beta chains below, sequenced in a study of monozygotic twins with inflammatory bowel disease. No DNA is given; TCRdb re-called the 5' RACE reads and lists each CDR3 protein once. This sample lists 350,000 to 550,000 distinct CDR3 sequences; its ten largest clones have 2.4%. The material sequenced was blood. The receptors come from a human donor with ulcerative colitis or Crohn's disease, or a healthy co-twin of an affected twin (not recorded which).

V is TRBV11-3 and J is TRBJ1-6; TCRdb picks TRBD1, but there is no DNA to check that call. The germline gives CDR1 SGHNT, CDR2 YENEEA. This CDR3 has 13 amino acids. The CDR3: CASSVSRNSPLHF.

This rearrangement joins TRBV2 to TRBJ2-3. Germline-derived CDR1 and CDR2 are SNHLY and FYNNEI. The CDR3 is 11 amino acids. CDR3 loop: CASSEADTQYF.

V usage is TRBV29-1 and J usage is TRBJ2-5; TCRdb returns TRBD1, unconfirmable since there is no DNA. Per germline, CDR1 SQVTM and CDR2 ANQGSEA. This CDR3 spans 15 amino acids. CDR3 sequence: CSSGARQGGGETQYF.

The chain links TRBV11-2 to TRBJ2-7; TCRdb's assignment of TRBD1 cannot be checked, as there is no DNA. The CDR3 runs 15 residues. Looked up from germline, CDR1 is SGHAT and CDR2 is FQNNGV. CDR3 in amino acids: CASSSVEGGLYEQYF.

CDR3 loop: CASSLGTLANTGELFF. The chain uses TRBV5-1 and TRBJ2-2; the D gene TCRdb calls, TRBD2, cannot be checked with no DNA. This CDR3 region has 16 residues. The germline gives CDR1 SGHRS, CDR2 YFSETQ.

The chain uses TRBV24-1 and TRBJ1-5; the D call of TRBD1 rests on TCRdb alone, since no DNA is present to check it. CDR1 is KGHDR, CDR2 SFDVKD, per germline. The CDR3 length is 14 residues. CDR3 residues: CATSDIQGVGPQHF.

The chain links TRBV5-5 to TRBJ1-1; TCRdb's D call of TRBD1 is untestable without DNA. The CDR3 has 14 residues. Germline CDR1 is SGHKS and CDR2 is YYEKEE (reference sequence). The CDR3 spells CASSFWGRNTEAFF.

The CDR3: CASSLTRGGRYEQFF. The gene calls are TRBV11-1 and TRBJ2-1; TCRdb returns TRBD1, unconfirmable since there is no DNA. Germline values: CDR1 SGHAT, CDR2 FQDESV (reference sequence). The CDR3 contains 15 residues.